Listed below are T cell receptor beta chains from one sample, sequenced in a study of blood T cell repertoires in COVID-19. TCRdb keeps only in-frame clones here, not all; method: immunoSEQ multiplex PCR. The repertoire includes over 250,000 clones, approximately 87% of them detected once, and more than 1.3% sits in the top ten. Sequencing was performed on peripheral blood. These TCRs come from a woman between 40 and 55 years old who had recovered from COVID-19. Both conserved end residues are part of each CDR3. A D gene is named only where the DNA matches it firmly. Some rows have no size entry. The others give once, few or many, or a class for an expanded clone.

D gene: TRBD1; V gene: TRBV6-1; J gene: TRBJ1-5; clone size: -; CDR3 DNA: TGTGCCAGCAGTGAATCCACCGGGACAGAAGATCAGCCCCAGCATTTT; CDR3 protein: CASSESTGTEDQPQHF
D gene: -; V gene: TRBV3-1/TRBV3-2; J gene: TRBJ1-2; clone size: -; CDR3 DNA: TGTGCCAGCAGCCTAGACTCTTACTATGGCTACACCTTC; CDR3 protein: CASSLDSYYGYTF
D gene: TRBD1; V gene: TRBV19; J gene: TRBJ2-3; clone size: -; CDR3 DNA: TGTGCCAGTAGTATTGAGGCGACAGGGCTCACAGATACGCAGTATTTT; CDR3 protein: CASSIEATGLTDTQYF
D gene: -; V gene: TRBV2; J gene: TRBJ1-1; clone size: once; CDR3 DNA: TGTGCCAGCAGAGCAACAGGTAACACTGAAGCTTTCTTT; CDR3 protein: CASRATGNTEAFF
D gene: TRBD1; V gene: TRBV10-3; J gene: TRBJ1-1; clone size: -; CDR3 DNA: TGTGCCATCAGCAATTCACCAGGGGGAGAGTACACTGAAGCTTTCTTT; CDR3 protein: CAISNSPGGEYTEAFF
D gene: TRBD1; V gene: TRBV5-1; J gene: TRBJ1-6; clone size: few; CDR3 DNA: TGCGCCAGCAGCATTAAAGACAGGGCGAGCTCCTATAATTCACCCCTCCACTTT; CDR3 protein: CASSIKDRASSYNSPLHF
D gene: -; V gene: TRBV5-6; J gene: TRBJ1-4; clone size: once; CDR3 DNA: TGTGCCAGCAGCTCTCCCGGGGTCGATGAAAAACTGTTTTTT; CDR3 protein: CASSSPGVDEKLFF
D gene: -; V gene: TRBV19; J gene: TRBJ1-5; clone size: -; CDR3 DNA: TGTGCCAGTAGTATAGTTCCAGGCCCAGGGCAGCCCCAGCATTTT; CDR3 protein: CASSIVPGPGQPQHF
D gene: TRBD1; V gene: TRBV6-6; J gene: TRBJ2-5; clone size: -; CDR3 DNA: TGTGCCTCTTCTGGGACAGGGGGCGGAGAGACCCAGTACTTC; CDR3 protein: CASSGTGGGETQYF
D gene: TRBD1; V gene: TRBV12-5; J gene: TRBJ1-4; clone size: -; CDR3 DNA: TGTGCTAGTGGTCCCCCGGACAGGCCTGAAAAACTGTTTTTT; CDR3 protein: CASGPPDRPEKLFF
D gene: TRBD1; V gene: TRBV5-6; J gene: TRBJ1-5; clone size: -; CDR3 DNA: TGTGCCAGCAGCCCAGGGGGCGATCAGCCCCAGCATTTT; CDR3 protein: CASSPGGDQPQHF
D gene: -; V gene: TRBV6-4; J gene: TRBJ2-3; clone size: -; CDR3 DNA: TGTGCCAGCAGTAAATTTAGCGCCGAAGATACGCAGTATTTT; CDR3 protein: CASSKFSAEDTQYF
D gene: -; V gene: TRBV7-2; J gene: TRBJ2-3; clone size: -; CDR3 DNA: TGTGCCAGCAGCTTACAGCGAGTCACAGATACGCAGTATTTT; CDR3 protein: CASSLQRVTDTQYF
D gene: -; V gene: TRBV6-1; J gene: TRBJ1-1; clone size: -; CDR3 DNA: TGTGCCAGCAGTGAAGGGGCGGGATCCCCAAACACTGAAGCTTTCTTT; CDR3 protein: CASSEGAGSPNTEAFF
D gene: -; V gene: TRBV9; J gene: TRBJ1-2; clone size: -; CDR3 DNA: TGTGCCAGCAGCGTAGGGCAGGGGACTAACTATGGCTACACCTTC; CDR3 protein: CASSVGQGTNYGYTF
D gene: -; V gene: TRBV6-4; J gene: TRBJ1-2; clone size: -; CDR3 DNA: TGTGCCAGCAGACCAGGGGTCGGCTATGGCTACACCTTC; CDR3 protein: CASRPGVGYGYTF
D gene: TRBD2; V gene: TRBV27; J gene: TRBJ2-2; clone size: few; CDR3 DNA: TGTGCCACTTGGGACTACACGAACACCGGGGAGCTGTTTTTT; CDR3 protein: CATWDYTNTGELFF
D gene: TRBD2; V gene: TRBV11-3; J gene: TRBJ2-3; clone size: -; CDR3 DNA: TGTGCCAGCACCCGCGGGGGGGCCTCCGTGGCGGATACGCAGTATTTT; CDR3 protein: CASTRGGASVADTQYF
D gene: -; V gene: TRBV7-8; J gene: TRBJ1-1; clone size: -; CDR3 DNA: TGTGCCAGCAGCTTAGTCGCGGGCCAGAACATGAACACTGAAGCTTTCTTT; CDR3 protein: CASSLVAGQNMNTEAFF
D gene: -; V gene: TRBV9; J gene: TRBJ1-1; clone size: once; CDR3 DNA: TGTGCCAGCAGCCTGGGCGAGGGAAGGACTGAAGCTTTCTTT; CDR3 protein: CASSLGEGRTEAFF
D gene: -; V gene: TRBV15; J gene: TRBJ1-2; clone size: -; CDR3 DNA: TGTGCCACCAGCAGAGTTGACAGCTATGGCTACACCTTC; CDR3 protein: CATSRVDSYGYTF
D gene: TRBD2; V gene: TRBV10-2; J gene: TRBJ2-3; clone size: -; CDR3 DNA: TGCGCCACCAAATCTCCAGCGGGGGGTATTGTGACCTCCCCAGATACGCAGTATTTT; CDR3 protein: CATKSPAGGIVTSPDTQYF
D gene: -; V gene: TRBV12-3/TRBV12-4; J gene: TRBJ2-7; clone size: -; CDR3 DNA: TGTGCCAGCAGCCCCCAGGGCCGGATGGAGCAGTACTTC; CDR3 protein: CASSPQGRMEQYF
D gene: -; V gene: TRBV5-4; J gene: TRBJ1-6; clone size: -; CDR3 DNA: TGTGCCAGCAGCTTGGCCTTTGGGACATTCATAAATTCACCCCTCCACTTT; CDR3 protein: CASSLAFGTFINSPLHF
D gene: -; V gene: TRBV27; J gene: TRBJ1-4; clone size: -; CDR3 DNA: TGTGCCAGCAGTCCCCTAGGACCCGGGGTTGAAAAACTGTTTTTT; CDR3 protein: CASSPLGPGVEKLFF
D gene: -; V gene: TRBV29-1; J gene: TRBJ2-2; clone size: -; CDR3 DNA: TGCAGCGTCGGCGACAGGTCCACCGGGGAGCTGTTTTTT; CDR3 protein: CSVGDRSTGELFF
D gene: -; V gene: TRBV2; J gene: TRBJ2-2; clone size: -; CDR3 DNA: TGTGCCAGCAGTGGAATCCCGGGCGGGGAAGGGACCGGGGAGCTGTTTTTT; CDR3 protein: CASSGIPGGEGTGELFF
D gene: TRBD2; V gene: TRBV5-6; J gene: TRBJ2-6; clone size: -; CDR3 DNA: TGTGCCAGCAGCTTAGTAAGCGGGGTCCGGTCTGGGGCCAACGTCCTGACTTTC; CDR3 protein: CASSLVSGVRSGANVLTF